This T cell receptor beta chain was sequenced during a study of T cells after yellow fever vaccination. In making TCR cDNA, 5'RACE template switching added a universal primer site and UMIs to it. TCRdb called the 5' RACE reads again in MiXCR, with one record for every CDR3 protein. The sample yields some 390,000 distinct CDR3 sequences, 18% seen once. This clonotype was counted ten times or more. The CDR3 is 11 residues long. From germline, CDR1 is SGHRS and CDR2 YFSETQ. Trimming removed 3 bases at V and 8 bases at J, with 8 bases between. The rearrangement links TRBV5-1 to TRBJ1-2; no definite D call. The sequences come from PBMCs, collected before the yellow fever booster vaccination. The TCR was taken from a man younger than 35 who received the YFV17D yellow fever vaccine. Here the CDR3 reads CASSSDHGYTF. CDR3 in DNA: TGCGCCAGCAGCTCGGACCACGGCTACACCTTC.